The clone carrying this TCR beta chain was observed a few times. The source of the sample is a study of T-cell reconstitution after alpha-beta-depleted transplantation in children. This CDR3 comprises 14 residues. Per germline, CDR1 MNHEY and CDR2 SVGEGT. V gave up 7 bases and J gave up 6 bases; unmatched junction bases: 11. Molecular barcoding with unique molecular identifiers was used for the TCRbeta library. TCRdb processed the PCR reads anew with MiXCR; each CDR3 protein has one entry. The repertoire includes roughly 100,000 distinct CDR3 sequences, approximately 9.2% of them detected once, and 6.9% sits in the top ten.

The sample consisted of PBMCs from the stem cell graft donor, taken from the stem cell graft. The chain employs TRBV6-2 or TRBV6-3 and TRBJ1-1; TRBD1 matches 7 bases. The sequence derives from a human donor who donated a stem cell graft to a child with congenital amegakaryocytic thrombocytopenia. In DNA form, the CDR3 reads TGTGCCAGCATTAAGGGGGCCGCGCTCTCTGAAGCTTTCTTT. Its translation is CASIKGAALSEAFF.